The 20 T cell receptor beta chains in this list originate from one sample, sequenced in a study of early T cells in non-severe SARS-CoV-2 infection. Each CDR3 protein is one row after TCRdb ran MiXCR on the 5' RACE reads. The sample contains tens of thousands of distinct CDR3 sequences, 6.8% of which appear only once. The sequencing here drew on whole blood, taken at baseline. The receptors were gathered from an adult who was a healthcare worker with PCR-confirmed SARS-CoV-2 infection or an uninfected control (not recorded which).

Many counts were recorded for this clonotype. Because the CDR3's place on the DNA is in doubt, the DNA is left out and the CDR3 is given as listed by TCRdb. This chain's CDR3 is CATSDLTFGGENEQFF. The chain has TRBV24-1 and TRBJ2-1; TRBD1, as called in the table, went unchecked against the DNA. Looked up from germline, CDR1 is KGHDR and CDR2 is SFDVKD. The CDR3 is 16 residues long, ends included.

This clonotype was counted at least ten times. The V and J genes are TRBV19 and TRBJ1-5; D gene unclear. Looked up from germline, CDR1 is LNHDA and CDR2 is SQIVND (reference sequence). V was pared by 7 bases and J by 0 bases, with 10 bases between. This CDR3 contains 14 residues. DNA of the CDR3: TGTGCCAGTAACTCGGTGAATAGCAATCAGCCCCAGCATTTT. This encodes CASNSVNSNQPQHF.

This clonotype was detected many times. The DNA of the CDR3 is TGTGCCAGCAGCACAACAACGGGACTTCACTACGAGCAGTACTTC. This codes for CASSTTTGLHYEQYF. The chain has TRBV7-6 and TRBJ2-7; possible D gene TRBD2, 6 bases. Germline-derived CDR1 and CDR2 are SGHVS and FNYEAQ. V was trimmed by 5 bases and J by 3 bases, leaving 17 bases between them. The CDR3 contains 15 residues.

At least ten counts were recorded for this clonotype. At one boundary the junction diverges from the germline segment, which might be a read error. The V gene is TRBV7-7, the J gene TRBJ1-3; possibly TRBD1 for D (5 bases). The CDR3 loop spans 14 amino acids. Germline values: CDR1 SSHAT, CDR2 FNYEAQ (reference sequence). DNA of the CDR3: TGTGCTAGCAGCCCAGGGCTCTCTGGAAACACCATATATTTT. Translation gives CASSPGLSGNTIYF.

Only a few counts were recorded for this clonotype. The rearrangement uses TRBV20-1 and TRBJ2-1, with D perhaps matching TRBD2 (5 bases). Germline V lookup: CDR1 DFQATT, CDR2 SNEGSKA (reference sequence). The germline V and J ends were trimmed by 1 base and 7 bases, with 5 bases remaining between them. The CDR3 is 11 residues long. The CDR3 loop is CSARAGNEQFF. DNA of the CDR3: TGCAGTGCTAGAGCGGGAAATGAGCAGTTCTTC.

This clonotype came up many times. This rearrangement joins TRBV27 to TRBJ1-5, with a weak D call TRBD1 (5 bases). Trimming removed 5 bases from V and 5 bases from J, with 22 bases in between. CDR3 length equals 17 residues. In germline, CDR1 is MNHEY, CDR2 SMNVEV (reference sequence). This chain's CDR3 is CASSPSFGVGADQPQHF. CDR3 sequence (DNA): TGTGCCAGCAGTCCGTCTTTCGGGGTCGGGGCGGATCAGCCCCAGCATTTT.

There are many counts of this clonotype. The genes are TRBV29-1 and TRBJ2-1; D is uncertain. Deletions cut 6 bases from V and 7 bases from J, with 10 bases between. The CDR3 is made up of 11 amino acids. Germline V gene sequence: CDR1 SQVTM, CDR2 ANQGSEA. The CDR3 DNA reads TGCAGCGTCGTTCCTCAGAATGAGCAGTTCTTC. Its translation is CSVVPQNEQFF.

The chain couples TRBV6-2 or TRBV6-3 to TRBJ2-7; 8 bases line up with TRBD2. V lost 8 bases and J lost 7; bases outside the gene matches: 10. From germline, CDR1 is MNHEY and CDR2 SVGEGT. CDR3 length: 13 residues. The CDR3 sequence: CASGPAGVVEQYF. The DNA for the CDR3 is TGTGCCAGCGGTCCAGCGGGAGTAGTAGAGCAGTACTTC.

This clonotype was recorded at least ten times. The chain uses TRBV12-3 or TRBV12-4 and TRBJ2-1; TRBD2 aligns across 11 bases. The V gene end was trimmed by 8 bases and the J gene end by 5 bases; junction bases not matched to a gene: 11. The CDR3 runs 16 residues. CDR3: CASGKSTSGGNNEQFF. CDR3 nucleotides: TGTGCCAGCGGCAAGAGTACTAGCGGGGGAAACAATGAGCAGTTCTTC.

The CDR3 nucleotides are TGTGCCAGTAGTGGGGAGATGAACACTGAAGCTTTCTTT. It yields the protein CASSGEMNTEAFF. The genes are TRBV19 and TRBJ1-1, with D unclear. Germline V gene sequence: CDR1 LNHDA, CDR2 SQIVND (reference sequence). V was shortened by 5 bases and J by 0 bases, with 7 bases between the two germline ends. The CDR3 length is 13 residues.

V and J are TRBV11-2 and TRBJ2-3; no definite D call. Trimming shortened V by 2 bases and J by 0 bases, and 6 bases separated the two germline ends. Germline CDR1 is SGHAT and CDR2 is FQNNGV. The CDR3 loop spans 14 amino acids. The DNA of the CDR3 is TGTGCCAGCAGCTTAAGGCTCAGCACAGATACGCAGTATTTT. This codes for CASSLRLSTDTQYF.

This clonotype showed up many times. An end of the junction differs from the germline gene, which may be a read error. This rearrangement joins TRBV4-2 to TRBJ2-6, with a possible D match to TRBD2 (6 bases). This CDR3 is 16 amino acids long. Looked up from germline, CDR1 is LGHNA and CDR2 is YNFKEQ. The CDR3 coding sequence is TGTGCCAGCAGCCAGGACACTAGCTCTGGGACCAACGTCCTGACTTTC. This codes for CASSQDTSSGTNVLTF.

This clonotype was seen repeatedly, ten times or more. V and J are TRBV28 and TRBJ2-5, with TRBD1 matching over 9 bases. V dropped 6 bases and J dropped 4; count of bases not matched to a gene: 3. The CDR3 is 13 residues long. Germline loops: CDR1 MDHEN, CDR2 SYDVKM. The CDR3 is CASRPQGAETQYF. The CDR3 nucleotides read TGTGCCAGCAGGCCACAGGGGGCAGAGACCCAGTACTTC.

The chain couples TRBV11-2 to TRBJ2-3; the D gene is possibly TRBD1 (5 bases). Trimming cost V 3 bases and J 1 base, with 11 bases left between them. The CDR3 spans 15 residues. Germline V gene lookup returns CDR1 SGHAT and CDR2 FQNNGV. This chain's CDR3 is CASSFQGHRTDTQYF. Written as DNA, the CDR3 is TGTGCCAGCAGCTTCCAGGGTCACCGCACAGATACGCAGTATTTT.

This clonotype was seen more than once but under ten times. The chain carries TRBV11-2 and TRBJ2-2; a possible D gene is TRBD2 (5 bases). CDR3 length equals 14 residues. V gave up 11 bases and J gave up 3 bases, with 16 bases separating them. Germline V gives CDR1 SGHAT, CDR2 FQNNGV. This CDR3 reads CAAARRADTGELFF. CDR3 sequence (DNA): TGTGCCGCAGCCCGGCGGGCCGACACCGGGGAGCTGTTTTTT.

This clonotype showed up just a few times. This chain joins TRBV28 and TRBJ1-5; perhaps TRBD1 as D (5 bases). Germline CDR1 is MDHEN and CDR2 is SYDVKM. CDR3 length: 14 amino acids. V gave up 6 bases and J gave up 4 bases, with 13 bases separating them. The CDR3: CASSVIRGNQPQHF. DNA of the CDR3: TGTGCCAGCAGCGTTATCCGGGGGAATCAGCCCCAGCATTTT.

Many counts were recorded for this clonotype. This chain connects TRBV19 to TRBJ2-6; D not certain. The V gene's germline CDR1 is LNHDA and CDR2 SQIVND (reference sequence). Trimming took 3 bases from V and 1 from J, leaving 7 bases between them. The CDR3 has 15 amino acids. CDR3 sequence: CASSIGGSGANVLTF. The CDR3 DNA reads as TGTGCCAGTAGTATCGGCGGATCTGGGGCCAACGTCCTGACTTTC.

In DNA form, the CDR3 reads TGTGCCAGCAGTTACTCCCAGGTACCTGGGGCCAACGTCCTGACTTTC. Encoded protein: CASSYSQVPGANVLTF. This chain uses TRBV6-2 or TRBV6-3 with TRBJ2-6; D remains ambiguous. The V end was cut by 0 bases, the J end by 2 bases, with 8 bases between. This CDR3 region has 16 residues. The germline V gene has CDR1 MNHEY and CDR2 SVGEGT.

This clonotype was counted a few times. CDR3 DNA: TGCAGTGCTAAACGGGACACTAACACTGAAGCTTTCTTT. It specifies CSAKRDTNTEAFF. The V and J genes are TRBV20-1 and TRBJ1-1; a possible D gene is TRBD1 (6 bases). This CDR3 region has 13 residues. Germline CDR1 and CDR2: DFQATT and SNEGSKA (reference sequence). Between the trimmed V and J ends, which lost 4 bases and 2 bases, there was a span of 11 bases.

This clonotype was observed many times. The chain employs TRBV20-1 and TRBJ2-7; D uncertain. Trimming took off 4 bases at V and 0 bases at J, with 13 bases between the two ends. CDR3 length: 14 amino acids. Germline CDR1 and CDR2: DFQATT and SNEGSKA (reference sequence). The DNA of the CDR3 is TGCAGTGCTAAACCTCTTAGGAGCTCCTACGAGCAGTACTTC. Encoded protein: CSAKPLRSSYEQYF.